The clone carrying this TCR beta chain has a single count. The sample is drawn from a study of blood T cell repertoires in COVID-19. Study-level information: Acute and convalescent COVID-19 samples came from the United States, Italy and Spain.

Original processing notes: Reference gene primer amplification gave nucleated cell count estimates. Sequenced by immunoSEQ multiplex PCR; TCRdb stores in-frame clones only, minus some. V and J calls and clone size are copied from that table; D and trimming were computed from the DNA. This sample carries around 300,000 clones, approximately 91% of them seen once, and the ten largest clones take 2% to 2.5%. The CDR3 has 13 amino acids. Looked up from germline, CDR1 is SGHAT and CDR2 is FQNNGV. V lost 4 bases and J lost 1, with 8 bases in between. The sequenced sample consisted of peripheral blood. The chain carries TRBV11-2 and TRBJ2-7; D gene ambiguous. The TCR comes from a man between 45 and 60 years old with acute or convalescent COVID-19. For the CDR3, the DNA is TGTGCCAGCAGCTCCCCCCCATCCTACGAGCAGTACTTC. The encoded protein is CASSSPPSYEQYF. Variable domain in full (rest from reference TRBV11-2 and TRBJ2-7): EAGVAQSPRYKIIEKRQSVAFWCNPISGHATLYWYQQILGQGPKLLIQFQNNGVVDDSQLPKDRFSAERLKGVDSTLKIQPAKLEDSAVYLCASSSPPSYEQYFGPGTRLTVT.